This T cell receptor beta chain was sequenced during a study of tissue T cells after allogeneic stem cell transplantation. Whole-study findings and limits: Which tissue TCRs were alloreactive or antigen-specific was not determined. Some clones might be persisting host cells. In patients and mice, blood and spleen missed much of tissue repertoire. Across patients, clones rarely overlapped, yet motif clusters were shared tissue-specifically.

To note about this clone: No antigen is known for it. Each gene name is a mouse one. The read ends 1 residue shy of where the CDR3 ends; the end is completed using the germline J gene.

Germline loops: CDR1 GFQATS, CDR2 STVNSAI. Trimming cost V 2 bases and J 2 bases, with 6 bases left between them. The CDR3 totals 13 residues. The protocol was immunoSEQ multiplex PCR, while the TCRdb copy is restricted to in-frame clones and leaves out a portion. The data hold under 25,000 clones, with about two thirds observed a single time. The sample comprised spleen. This clonotype originated in a female BALB/c mouse in good health. As its MHC haplotype, the strain has H2-d. V gene TRBV20 combines with J gene TRBJ1-4; D call uncertain. CDR3 DNA (partial): TGTGGTGCTAGGAGGGCATCCAACGAAAGATTATTT. Translation gives CGARRASNERLF. The full CDR3 sequence reads CGARRASNERLFF.